These 14 T cell receptor beta chains share one sample of origin, sequenced in a study of technical replicates of blood from a handful of donors. Sequencing used immunoSEQ multiplex PCR; TCRdb keeps in-frame clones, though not all of them. The table shows 80,000 or so clones, with roughly 94% occurring only once. The sequencing input was T cells isolated from PBMCs. These receptors originate from a human donor in good health.

The chain couples TRBV6-1 to TRBJ1-1, with no clear D. V gave up 8 bases and J gave up 4 bases, with 5 bases separating them. Germline V gene sequence: CDR1 MNHNS, CDR2 SASEGT. The length of the CDR3 is 10 residues. CDR3 DNA: TGTGCCAGCGCGGCCACTGAAGCTTTCTTT. Protein product: CASAATEAFF.

This chain uses TRBV30 with TRBJ2-7, with a possible D match to TRBD1 (7 bases). The CDR3 has 14 amino acids. Germline V gene sequence: CDR1 GTSNPN, CDR2 SVGIG (reference sequence). The V gene lost 3 bases and the J gene lost 2 bases, with 14 bases spanning the gap. For the CDR3, the DNA is TGTGCCTGGAGCGGAGGGGGCGCCGCCTACGAGCAGTACTTC. Its translation: CAWSGGGAAYEQYF.

The J gene is TRBJ2-1, the V gene TRBV12-5, with D perhaps TRBD2 (7 bases). Germline V gene data show CDR1 as LGHNT and CDR2 as FRNRAP. This CDR3 spans 16 amino acids. The V end lost 0 bases, the J end lost 5 bases, and 14 bases lay between the germline ends. The CDR3 loop is CASGLVGGGNDNEQFF. The CDR3 nucleotides read TGTGCTAGTGGTTTGGTAGGGGGAGGGAACGACAATGAGCAGTTCTTC.

This chain links TRBV6-5 with TRBJ1-3; D ambiguous. The V gene's germline CDR1 is MNHEY and CDR2 SVGAGI. This CDR3 comprises 15 residues. V lost 6 bases, J lost 4 bases, and 16 bases lay in between. This CDR3 reads CASRDLSGSGNTIYF. As DNA, the CDR3 is TGTGCCAGCAGGGACTTGAGTGGGTCGGGAAACACCATATATTTT.

The chain links TRBV5-4 to TRBJ2-2, with 9 bases fitting TRBD1. From germline, CDR1 is SGHNT and CDR2 YYREEE (reference sequence). The CDR3 covers 15 residues. With 5 bases clipped from V and 0 bases from J, the junction kept 2 bases outside the gene matches. The CDR3 nucleotides are TGTGCCAGCAGGCGGACAGGGGCGAACACCGGGGAGCTGTTTTTT. Protein product: CASRRTGANTGELFF.

The chain uses TRBV5-1 and TRBJ2-4, with TRBD2 as a possible D gene (6 bases). Trimming left V 9 bases short and J 0 bases short, with 13 bases between. This CDR3 has 14 residues. Germline V gives CDR1 SGHRS, CDR2 YFSETQ. The chain's CDR3 is CATSPGLAKNIQYF. The CDR3, as DNA: TGCGCCACCTCCCCGGGACTAGCCAAAAACATTCAGTACTTC.

The chain is built from TRBV19 and TRBJ2-7; D call uncertain. This CDR3 has 14 residues. Per the germline V gene, CDR1 is LNHDA and CDR2 is SQIVND (reference sequence). The V gene lost 5 bases and the J gene lost 2 bases, with 13 bases spanning the gap. The CDR3 reads CASSPDMGPYEQYF. CDR3 nucleotide sequence: TGTGCCAGTAGTCCGGATATGGGCCCCTACGAGCAGTACTTC.

V usage is TRBV28 and J usage is TRBJ2-2; 8 bases fit TRBD2. Germline V CDR1 and CDR2: MDHEN, SYDVKM. This CDR3 spans 14 amino acids. The junction had 6 bases not matched to a gene; V was cut back by 8 bases and J by 4 bases. Here the CDR3 DNA reads TGTGCCAGCGTTTCCGGGACTAGCACCGGGGAGCTGTTTTTT. Translated: CASVSGTSTGELFF. Supplemented by reference TRBV28 and TRBJ2-2, the full variable domain reads DVKVTQSSRYLVKRTGEKVFLECVQDMDHENMFWYRQDPGLGLRLIYFSYDVKMKEKGDIPEGYSVSREKKERFSLILESASTNQTSMYLCASVSGTSTGELFFGEGSRLTVL.

The chain combines TRBV7-8 with TRBJ1-5; TRBD1 matches 7 bases. Germline V gene lookup returns CDR1 SGHVS and CDR2 FQNEAQ. V trimming: 8 bases; J trimming: 4 bases; junction bases outside the gene matches: 11. The CDR3 spans 15 residues. The DNA of the CDR3 is TGTGCCAGCCAACCGAGGGCACAGGGGAATCAGCCCCAGCATTTT. Translation: CASQPRAQGNQPQHF.

This sequence joins TRBV7-2 and TRBJ2-1, with TRBD2 matching over 8 bases. The CDR3 sequence is 18 residues long. Germline lookup yields CDR1 SGHTA and CDR2 FQGNSA. Germline trimming cut 4 bases from V and 4 bases from J; bases unmatched to any gene: 15. The CDR3 DNA sequence: TGTGCCAGCAGCTCAGACTTTAGCGGGAAGTATACTTACAATGAGCAGTTCTTC. It is translated as CASSSDFSGKYTYNEQFF.

V is TRBV7-9 and J is TRBJ1-4, with D perhaps TRBD1 (5 bases). CDR1 and CDR2 from the germline V gene are SEHNR and FQNEAQ (reference sequence). The CDR3 has 15 amino acids. V lost 5 bases to trimming and J lost 5 bases, with 15 bases between them. The CDR3 region is CASSDPTVGNEKLFF. The CDR3, as DNA: TGTGCCAGCAGCGACCCGACAGTGGGGAATGAAAAACTGTTTTTT.

This chain uses TRBV5-6 with TRBJ2-7; D possibly corresponds to TRBD2 (6 bases). Germline V gives CDR1 SGHDT, CDR2 YYEEEE. Between the trimmed V and J ends, which lost 2 bases and 0 bases, there was a span of 9 bases. CDR3 length: 14 amino acids. CDR3 nucleotide sequence: TGTGCCAGCAGCTTTGGGACTTCCTCCTACGAGCAGTACTTC. Protein sequence: CASSFGTSSYEQYF.

The rearrangement joins TRBV9 to TRBJ2-7; TRBD2 agrees at 10 bases. The CDR3 spans 14 residues. Germline values: CDR1 SGDLS, CDR2 YYNGEE. Unmatched junction bases numbered 6, after V lost 4 bases and J lost 5 bases. The CDR3 region is CASSLLAGADEQYF. The DNA of the CDR3 is TGTGCCAGCAGCCTTCTAGCGGGAGCTGACGAGCAGTACTTC. The entire variable domain, with the rest obtained from reference TRBV9 and TRBJ2-7, is as follows: DSGVTQTPKHLITATGQRVTLRCSPRSGDLSVYWYQQSLDQGLQFLIQYYNGEERAKGNILERFSAQQFPDLHSELNLSSLELGDSALYFCASSLLAGADEQYFGPGTRLTVT.

A single count supports this clone. This chain uses TRBV10-1 with TRBJ2-1; 8 nucleotides align to TRBD2. This CDR3 contains 17 residues. Germline CDR1 WNHNN, CDR2 SYGVQD (reference sequence). V shed 3 bases and J 5 bases; nucleotides not matched to a gene: 12. The CDR3 reads CASSDGAGGPFNNEQFF. Written as DNA, the CDR3 is TGCGCCAGCAGTGACGGGGCGGGAGGACCCTTTAACAATGAGCAGTTCTTC.